This T cell receptor beta chain was captured by sequencing in a study of regulatory T cells in long-lasting Graves disease. Time point given: newly diagnosed GD, antithyroid drugs for less than 3 months. PBMC-derived RNA was used for the TCR library. iRepertoire HTBI primers and Arm-PCR of CDR3 regions built TCR beta libraries. One entry per CDR3 protein results from TCRdb running MiXCR on the multiplex PCR reads. The table has approximately 400,000 distinct CDR3 sequences, about 10% seen once. This clonotype was detected many times. With 1 base clipped from V and 8 bases from J, the junction kept 18 bases outside the gene matches. The CDR3 spans 19 residues. The germline gives CDR1 SGHTA, CDR2 FQGNSA. These data were likewise used in another study, on T cells in Graves' hyperthyroidism and ophthalmopathy. From that second work: Blood shared most expanded thyroid clonotypes above 0.001. From stable hyperthyroidism, ophthalmopathy was set apart by a 13 V-J model.

This chain links TRBV7-2 with TRBJ1-4; the match to TRBD1 covers 8 bases. The source material was peripheral blood mononuclear cells (PBMCs), sampled at new diagnosis, from a patient treated with antithyroid drugs. The source of this sequence is a young woman with Graves disease. CDR3 sequence: CASSLVQAQGVGRKEKLFF. The CDR3 region has the DNA TGTGCCAGCAGCTTAGTCCAAGCACAGGGGGTGGGTAGGAAGGAAAAACTGTTTTTT. The full variable domain, in which reference TRBV7-2 and TRBJ1-4 provide the parts outside the CDR3, is GAGVSQSPSNKVTEKGKDVELRCDPISGHTALYWYRQSLGQGLEFLIYFQGNSAPDKSGLPSDRFSAERTGGSVSTLTIQRTQQEDSAVYLCASSLVQAQGVGRKEKLFFGSGTQLSVL.